A few counts support the clone carrying this T cell receptor beta chain. Its antigen is undetermined. This entry comes from a study of T-cell reconstitution after alpha-beta-depleted transplantation in children. V lost 2 bases and J 2 bases, leaving 10 bases between the germline ends. This CDR3 comprises 14 residues. Germline CDR1 is MNHEY and CDR2 is SVGEGT. The study's findings and limits: Several hundred graft clones that had expanded were reportedly the source of alpha-beta T cells about two months after transplant. A year post-transplant, T-cell counts and diversity derived mostly from newly produced T cells. Day-60 TCRbeta diversity that was high in some patients was derived from surviving recipient T cells and thymic progenitors.

TCRbeta library preparation incorporated unique molecular identifiers. TCRdb re-called the PCR reads through MiXCR, storing one row per CDR3 protein. This table has 700,000 to 850,000 distinct CDR3 sequences, approximately 15% appearing once. The source material was PBMCs, mostly from graft donor cells, sampled 360 days after TCRalphabeta/CD19-depleted stem cell transplant. V usage is TRBV6-2 or TRBV6-3 and J usage is TRBJ2-7, with D tentatively TRBD1 (5 bases). This receptor was taken from a male patient aged 10 to 17 who had a stem cell transplant for acute lymphoblastic leukemia, so the T cells may come from the graft donor. The CDR3 protein is CASSYPTVTYEQYF. CDR3 sequence (DNA): TGTGCCAGCAGTTACCCGACAGTTACCTACGAGCAGTACTTC.